This T cell receptor beta chain originates from a study of metastatic and nonmetastatic thyroid tumors. TCRdb re-analyzed the PCR reads using MiXCR. The table shows 34,000 or so clones, with over 15% occurring only once. The sample holds many counts of this clone. The CDR3 runs to 14 residues. CDR1 and CDR2 (germline): GTSNPN, SVGIG (reference sequence). Deletions cut 2 bases from V and 10 bases from J, with 18 bases between. Every patient underwent thyroid surgery untreated. What was sequenced was blood. This receptor was obtained from a female donor with papillary thyroid cancer or a benign thyroid nodule (not recorded which). Some clones in this sample may be carry-over from other donors' samples. This chain joins TRBV30 and TRBJ2-1, with D maybe TRBD2 (6 bases). The CDR3 protein is CAWSWGLQFGEQFF. The CDR3 DNA reads TGTGCCTGGAGTTGGGGACTCCAATTCGGCGAGCAGTTCTTC.